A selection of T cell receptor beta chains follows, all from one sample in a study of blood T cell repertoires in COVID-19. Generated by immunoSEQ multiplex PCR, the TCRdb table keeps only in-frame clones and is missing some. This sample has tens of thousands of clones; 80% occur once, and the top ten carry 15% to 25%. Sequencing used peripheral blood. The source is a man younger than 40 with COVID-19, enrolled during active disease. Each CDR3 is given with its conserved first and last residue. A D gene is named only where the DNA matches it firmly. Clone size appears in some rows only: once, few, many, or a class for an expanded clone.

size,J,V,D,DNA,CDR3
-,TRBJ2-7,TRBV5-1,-,TGCGCCAGCAGCTTGGATGGTCAGACCTACGAGCAGTACTTC,CASSLDGQTYEQYF
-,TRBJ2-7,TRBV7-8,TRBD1,TGTGCCAGCAGCTTAGGGCAGGGGGCTGGCGAGCAGTACTTC,CASSLGQGAGEQYF
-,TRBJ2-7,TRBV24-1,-,TGTGCCACCAGTGACTCACAGTTCTACGAGCAGTACTTC,CATSDSQFYEQYF
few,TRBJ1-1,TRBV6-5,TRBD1,TGTGCCAGCAGCGTACAGGGGGCGGTGAATGAAGCTTTCTTT,CASSVQGAVNEAFF
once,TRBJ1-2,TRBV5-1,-,TGCGCCAGCAGCTTGACACAGGATGATGGCTACACCTTC,CASSLTQDDGYTF
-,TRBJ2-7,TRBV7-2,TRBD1,TGTGCCAGCAGCTTAGGGGTCCAGGGGGCGCAGTACTTC,CASSLGVQGAQYF
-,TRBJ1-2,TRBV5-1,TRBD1,TGCGCCAGCAGTCGAGGTGGGACAGGGGATGTAGGCTACACCTTC,CASSRGGTGDVGYTF
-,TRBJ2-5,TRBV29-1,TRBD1,TGCAGCGTTGAGGGAGACAGGGGGCTGGAGACCCAGTACTTC,CSVEGDRGLETQYF
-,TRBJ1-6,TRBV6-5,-,TGTGCCAGCAGGGGAGGGAGCTCCTATAATTCACCCCTCCACTTT,CASRGGSSYNSPLHF
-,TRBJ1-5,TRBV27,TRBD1,TGTGCCAGCAGTTTAGATGGGGACAGTTATAGCAATCAGCCCCAGCATTTT,CASSLDGDSYSNQPQHF
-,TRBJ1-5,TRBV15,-,TGTGCCACCAGCAGAGATAATAGAGGGAACCAGCCCCAGCATTTT,CATSRDNRGNQPQHF
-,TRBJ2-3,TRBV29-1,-,TGCAGCGTTGAATTGGCAGGGGATAGCACAGATACGCAGTATTTT,CSVELAGDSTDTQYF
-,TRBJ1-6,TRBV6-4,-,TGTGCCAGCAGTGACTCCGGGGGTGGGGATTCACCCCTCCACTTT,CASSDSGGGDSPLHF
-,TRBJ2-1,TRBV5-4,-,TGTGCCAGCAGCTTGGAGGGCGGGAACACCTACAATGAGCAGTTCTTC,CASSLEGGNTYNEQFF
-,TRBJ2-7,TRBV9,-,TGTGCCAGCAGCCAGGATCCCAGGGGAGGGAAAAACGAGCAGTACTTC,CASSQDPRGGKNEQYF
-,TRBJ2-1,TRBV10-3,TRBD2,TGTGCCATCGGACGAGGGCTAGCGGGGGGGATGGCCTACAATGAGCAGTTCTTC,CAIGRGLAGGMAYNEQFF
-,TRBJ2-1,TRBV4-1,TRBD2,TGCGCCAGCAGCCAAGAGTCTAGCGGGATGTTCAATGAGCAGTTCTTC,CASSQESSGMFNEQFF
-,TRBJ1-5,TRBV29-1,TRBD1,TGCAGCTCCCCGGAAAAGGACAGGATAACCGATAGCAATCAGCCCCAGCATTTT,CSSPEKDRITDSNQPQHF
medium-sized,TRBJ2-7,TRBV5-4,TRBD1,TGTGCCAGCAGCTCCTCTCGAGGACAGGGCTACGAGCAGTACTTC,CASSSSRGQGYEQYF
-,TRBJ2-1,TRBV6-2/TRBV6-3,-,TGTGCCAGCAGTTCCTTGGGGGGGGCGAACAATGAGCAGTTCTTC,CASSSLGGANNEQFF
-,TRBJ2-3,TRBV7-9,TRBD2,TGTGCCAGCAGCCAGACTAGCGGGAGTGGAGATACGCAGTATTTT,CASSQTSGSGDTQYF
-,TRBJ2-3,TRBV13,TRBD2,TGTGCCAGCAGCTTATATCGTAGCGGGGATGGGGATACGCAGTATTTT,CASSLYRSGDGDTQYF
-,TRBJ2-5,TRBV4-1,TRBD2,TGCGCCAGCAGCCCCCTACCGGGACTAGCGGGGGGATACCAAGAGACCCAGTACTTC,CASSPLPGLAGGYQETQYF
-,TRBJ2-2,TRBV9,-,TGTGCCAGCAGCGTAGCGGGCGGGGAGCTGTTTTTT,CASSVAGGELFF
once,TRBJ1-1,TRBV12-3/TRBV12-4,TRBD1,TGTGCCAGCAGTTTCAGGGGGCTCACTGAAGCTTTCTTT,CASSFRGLTEAFF
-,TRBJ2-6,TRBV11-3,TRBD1,TGTGCCAGCGTCAGGACAGGGAACTCTGGGGCCAACGTCCTGACTTTC,CASVRTGNSGANVLTF
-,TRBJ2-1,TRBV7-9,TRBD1,TGTGCCAGCAGCTTAGAACTGGGACAGGGGAAATTTGAGCAGTTCTTC,CASSLELGQGKFEQFF
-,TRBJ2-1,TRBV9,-,TGTGCCAGCAGCTTACGGACAGACCGAAATGAGCAGTTCTTC,CASSLRTDRNEQFF
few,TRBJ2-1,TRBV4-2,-,TGTGCCAGCAGCCAAGGAGGCGACTATGCCTGCCCTCCCAACAATGAGCAGTTCTTC,CASSQGGDYACPPNNEQFF
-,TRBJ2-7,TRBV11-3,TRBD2,TGTGCCAGCAGCCACGGCAGCGGGAGGATCTCCTACGAGCAGTACTTC,CASSHGSGRISYEQYF
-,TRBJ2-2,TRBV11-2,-,TGTGCCAGCAGCCCCCGACTAGGATTCGGGGAGCTGTTTTTT,CASSPRLGFGELFF
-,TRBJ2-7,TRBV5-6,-,TGTGCCAGCAGCTTGGGAGGGGAGGACCACGAGCAGTACTTC,CASSLGGEDHEQYF
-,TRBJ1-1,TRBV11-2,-,TGTGCCAGCAGCAGAGACACTGAAGCTTTCTTT,CASSRDTEAFF
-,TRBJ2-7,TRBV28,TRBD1,TGTGCCACCGACTCGGGGACAGGAGTCTCCTACGAGCAGTACTTC,CATDSGTGVSYEQYF
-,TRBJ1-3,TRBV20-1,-,TGCAGTGCTAGAATTGAGAACACCATATATTTT,CSARIENTIYF
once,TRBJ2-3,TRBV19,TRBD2,TGTGCCAGTAGTATAGGCCCACTACGACTAGCGGGAGAATTAAATACGCAGTATTTT,CASSIGPLRLAGELNTQYF
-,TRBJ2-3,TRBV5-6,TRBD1,TGTGCCAGCAGCCCCGGGACAGGGGGCAGCTCAGATACGCAGTATTTT,CASSPGTGGSSDTQYF
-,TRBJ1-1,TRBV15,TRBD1,TGTGCCACCAGCAGAGTGGGGACAGGACCATACACTGAAGCTTTCTTT,CATSRVGTGPYTEAFF
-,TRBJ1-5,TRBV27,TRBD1,TGTGCCAGCAGTGTGACAGGGGTTCTTCAGCCCCAGCATTTT,CASSVTGVLQPQHF
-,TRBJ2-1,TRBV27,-,TGTGCCAGCAGTTCGGAGCCTAGTGCGTTCAATGAGCAGTTCTTC,CASSSEPSAFNEQFF
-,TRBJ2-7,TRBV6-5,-,TGTGCCAGCGAAGCAAAAGCGGTGAGCTCCTACGAGCAGTACTTC,CASEAKAVSSYEQYF
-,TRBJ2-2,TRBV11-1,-,TGTGCCGGAGGAGGAATCGGGGCGAACACCGGGGAGCTGTTTTTT,CAGGGIGANTGELFF
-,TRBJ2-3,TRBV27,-,TGTGCCAGCAGCCTGGGGGCAGGGGAAACAGATACGCAGTATTTT,CASSLGAGETDTQYF
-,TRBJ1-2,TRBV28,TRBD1,TGTGCCAGCAGTCCTAACGGACAGGGAAGGGGTGGCTACACCTTC,CASSPNGQGRGGYTF
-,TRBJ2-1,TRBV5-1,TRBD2,TGCGCCAGCAGCTTGGTGCTACCCACTAGCGATGAGCAGTTCTTC,CASSLVLPTSDEQFF
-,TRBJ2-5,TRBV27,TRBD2,TGTGCCAGCAGGTCGGGGGGGCGGGAGACCCAGTACTTC,CASRSGGRETQYF
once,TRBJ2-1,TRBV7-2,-,TGTGCCAGCAGCTCTGACGGAGGCTCCTACAATGAGCAGTTCTTC,CASSSDGGSYNEQFF
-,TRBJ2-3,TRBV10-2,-,TGCGCCAGCAGTGAGCCCGGACGGGGTAGCCCACCAGATACGCAGTATTTT,CASSEPGRGSPPDTQYF
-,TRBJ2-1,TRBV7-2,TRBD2,TGTGCCAGCAGCCAGAGCGGGGGGGCGCCGGAGCAGTTCTTC,CASSQSGGAPEQFF
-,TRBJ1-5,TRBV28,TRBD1,TGTGCCAGCAGTTTTTGGGTACAGGGGAGGATTCAGCCCCAGCATTTT,CASSFWVQGRIQPQHF
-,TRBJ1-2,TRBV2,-,TGTGCCAGCAGTGATGGGGGGGCTTATGGCTACACCTTC,CASSDGGAYGYTF
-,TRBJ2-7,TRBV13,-,TGTGCCAGCAGCTTAGGTCCGGGTGCCAACTACGAGCAGTACTTC,CASSLGPGANYEQYF
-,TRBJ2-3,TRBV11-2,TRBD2,TGTGCCAGCAGCTTAAGTAATAGCGGGAATACAGATACGCAGTATTTT,CASSLSNSGNTDTQYF
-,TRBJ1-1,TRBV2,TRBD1,TGTGCCAGCAGCCGGGGACAGTTGAACACTGAAGCTTTCTTT,CASSRGQLNTEAFF
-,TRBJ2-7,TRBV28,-,TGTGCCAGCAGTTTAAAGATCAGGGGAGCGGACGAGCAGTACTTC,CASSLKIRGADEQYF